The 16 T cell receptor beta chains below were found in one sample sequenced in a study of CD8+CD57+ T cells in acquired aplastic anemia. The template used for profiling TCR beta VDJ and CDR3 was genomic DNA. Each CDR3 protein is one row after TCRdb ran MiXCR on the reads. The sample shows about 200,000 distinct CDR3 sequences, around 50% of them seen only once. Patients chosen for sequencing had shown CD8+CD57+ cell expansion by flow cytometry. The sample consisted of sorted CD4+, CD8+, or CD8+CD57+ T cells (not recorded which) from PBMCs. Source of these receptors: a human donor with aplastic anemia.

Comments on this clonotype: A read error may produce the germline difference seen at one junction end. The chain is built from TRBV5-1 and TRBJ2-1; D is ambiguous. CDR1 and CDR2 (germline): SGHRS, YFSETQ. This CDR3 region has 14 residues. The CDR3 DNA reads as TGTGCCAGCAGTCCCCAGGAGATTACCTACGGGCAGTTCTTC. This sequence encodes CASSPQEITYGQFF.

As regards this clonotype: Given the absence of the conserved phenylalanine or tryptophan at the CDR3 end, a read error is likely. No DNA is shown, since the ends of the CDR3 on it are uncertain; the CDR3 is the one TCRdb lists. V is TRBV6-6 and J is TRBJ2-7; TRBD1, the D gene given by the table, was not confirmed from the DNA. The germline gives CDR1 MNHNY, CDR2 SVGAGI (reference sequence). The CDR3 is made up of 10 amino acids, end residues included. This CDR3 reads CASSEAWSQI.

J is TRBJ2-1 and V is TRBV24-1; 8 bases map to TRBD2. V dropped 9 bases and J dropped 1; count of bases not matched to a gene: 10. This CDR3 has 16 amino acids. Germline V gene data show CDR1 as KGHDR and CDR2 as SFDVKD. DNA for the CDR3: TGTGCCACCTCAAGGGGTAGCGGGGTTTCCTACAATGAGCAGTTCTTC. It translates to CATSRGSGVSYNEQFF.

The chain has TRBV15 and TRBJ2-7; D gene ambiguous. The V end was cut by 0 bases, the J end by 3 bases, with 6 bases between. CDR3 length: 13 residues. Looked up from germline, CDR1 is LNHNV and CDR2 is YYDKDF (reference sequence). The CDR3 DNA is TGTGCCACCAGCAGAGATATCGGCTACGAGCAGTACTTC. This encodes CATSRDIGYEQYF.

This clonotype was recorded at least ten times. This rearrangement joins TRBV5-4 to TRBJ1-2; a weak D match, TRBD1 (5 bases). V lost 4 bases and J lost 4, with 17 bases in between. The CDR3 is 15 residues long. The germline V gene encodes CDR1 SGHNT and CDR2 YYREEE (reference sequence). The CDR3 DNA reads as TGTGCCAGCAGCGGAAGTGGGACGGCGTCCTATGGCTACACCTTC. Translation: CASSGSGTASYGYTF.

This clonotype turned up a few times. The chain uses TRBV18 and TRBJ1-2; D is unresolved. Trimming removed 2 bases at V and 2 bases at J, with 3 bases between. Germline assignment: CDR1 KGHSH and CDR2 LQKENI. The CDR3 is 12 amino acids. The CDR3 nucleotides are TGTGCCAGCTCACCAGGGAACTATGGCTACACCTTC. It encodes CASSPGNYGYTF.

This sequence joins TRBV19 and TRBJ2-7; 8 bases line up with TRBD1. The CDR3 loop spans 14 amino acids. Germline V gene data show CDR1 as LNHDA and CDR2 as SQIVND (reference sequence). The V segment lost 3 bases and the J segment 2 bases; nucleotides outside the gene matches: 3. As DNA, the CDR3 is TGTGCCAGTAGTATGGCAGGGGGCCCCTACGAGCAGTACTTC. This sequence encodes CASSMAGGPYEQYF.

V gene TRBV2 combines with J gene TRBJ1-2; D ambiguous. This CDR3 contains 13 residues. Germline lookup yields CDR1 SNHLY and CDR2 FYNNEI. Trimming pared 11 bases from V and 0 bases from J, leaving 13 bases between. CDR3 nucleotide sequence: TGTGCCCGCCTGGGCAGTACTAACTATGGCTACACCTTC. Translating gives CARLGSTNYGYTF.

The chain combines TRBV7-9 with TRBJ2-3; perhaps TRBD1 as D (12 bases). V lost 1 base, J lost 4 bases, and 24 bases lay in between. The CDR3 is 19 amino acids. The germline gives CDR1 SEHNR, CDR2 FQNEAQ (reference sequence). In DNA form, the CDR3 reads TGTGCCAGCAGCTTAGGGGACAGGGGGCTAGCGGGGGGCCCAGATACGCAGTATTTT. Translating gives CASSLGDRGLAGGPDTQYF.

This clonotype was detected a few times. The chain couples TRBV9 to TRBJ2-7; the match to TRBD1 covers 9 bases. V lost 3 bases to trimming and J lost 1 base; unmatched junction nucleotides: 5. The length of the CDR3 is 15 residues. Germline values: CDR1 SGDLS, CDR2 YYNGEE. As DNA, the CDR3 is TGTGCCAGCAGCGAGGGACAGGGAATATCCTACGAGCAGTACTTC. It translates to CASSEGQGISYEQYF.

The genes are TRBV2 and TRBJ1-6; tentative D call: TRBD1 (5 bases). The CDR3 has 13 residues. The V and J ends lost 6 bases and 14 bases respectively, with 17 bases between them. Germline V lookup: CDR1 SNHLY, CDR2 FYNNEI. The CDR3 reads CASRGVRRITLHF. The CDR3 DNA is TGTGCCAGCAGGGGGGTCAGAAGAATCACCCTCCACTTT.

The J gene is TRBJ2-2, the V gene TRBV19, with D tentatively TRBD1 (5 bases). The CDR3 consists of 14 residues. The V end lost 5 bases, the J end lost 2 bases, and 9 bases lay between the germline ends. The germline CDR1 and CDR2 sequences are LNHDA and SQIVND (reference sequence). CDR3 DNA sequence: TGTGCCAGTAGTCCAGGGTTAAACACCGGGGAGCTGTTTTTT. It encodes CASSPGLNTGELFF.

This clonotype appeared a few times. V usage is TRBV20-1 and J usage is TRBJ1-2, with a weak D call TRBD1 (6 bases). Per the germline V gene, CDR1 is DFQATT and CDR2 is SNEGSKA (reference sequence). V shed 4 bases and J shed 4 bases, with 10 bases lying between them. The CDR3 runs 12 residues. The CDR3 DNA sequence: TGCAGTGCTATGAGGGGGTTCTATGGCTACACCTTC. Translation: CSAMRGFYGYTF.

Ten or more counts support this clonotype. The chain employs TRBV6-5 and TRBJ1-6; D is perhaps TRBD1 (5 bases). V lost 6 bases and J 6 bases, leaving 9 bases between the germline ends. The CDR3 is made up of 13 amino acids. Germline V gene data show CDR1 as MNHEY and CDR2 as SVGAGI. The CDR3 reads CASRAGTNSPLHF. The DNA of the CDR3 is TGTGCCAGCAGGGCAGGGACTAATTCACCCCTCCACTTT.

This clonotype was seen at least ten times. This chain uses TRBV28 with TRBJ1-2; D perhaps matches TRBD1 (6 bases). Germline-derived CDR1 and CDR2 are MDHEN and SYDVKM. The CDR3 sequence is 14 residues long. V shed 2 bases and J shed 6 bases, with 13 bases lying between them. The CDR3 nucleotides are TGTGCCAGCAGTTTAAGGGGGGTGAGCCATGGCTACACCTTC. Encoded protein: CASSLRGVSHGYTF.

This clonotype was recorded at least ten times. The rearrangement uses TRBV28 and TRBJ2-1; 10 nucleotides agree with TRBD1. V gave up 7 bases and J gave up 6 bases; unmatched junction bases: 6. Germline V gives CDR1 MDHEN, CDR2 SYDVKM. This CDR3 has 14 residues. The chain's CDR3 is CASKGQGKGNEQFF. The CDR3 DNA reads TGTGCCAGCAAGGGACAGGGGAAAGGCAATGAGCAGTTCTTC.